This T cell receptor beta chain stems from a study of shared clonotypes between healthy human individuals. Genomic DNA of every subset was divided equally among multiple immunoSEQ plates. The data were produced by immunoSEQ multiplex PCR, yet TCRdb's version contains in-frame clones alone and is incomplete. The table has millions of clones, approximately 94% seen once. Trimming cost V 4 bases and J 5 bases, with 9 bases left between them. CDR1 is MNHEY, CDR2 SMNVEV, per germline (reference sequence). The CDR3 spans 13 residues. Naive CD8 cells comprised CD45RO-negative, CCR7-positively selected cells, excluding terminally differentiated effector memory CD45RA+ cells. Each of the donors was a healthy adult who was HIV-negative and had not had a recent acute infection or vaccination. With respect to this clone: The same CDR3 also results from other DNA sequences found in this sample.

V usage is TRBV27 and J usage is TRBJ2-1; D is ambiguous. The origin of this receptor is a man aged 18 to 29 in good health. Some clones in this sample may be carry-over from other donors' samples. Sample: naive CD8+ T cells from PBMCs. The CDR3 here is CASSYLADNEQFF. Written as DNA, the CDR3 is TGTGCCAGCAGTTATTTGGCCGACAATGAGCAGTTCTTC.